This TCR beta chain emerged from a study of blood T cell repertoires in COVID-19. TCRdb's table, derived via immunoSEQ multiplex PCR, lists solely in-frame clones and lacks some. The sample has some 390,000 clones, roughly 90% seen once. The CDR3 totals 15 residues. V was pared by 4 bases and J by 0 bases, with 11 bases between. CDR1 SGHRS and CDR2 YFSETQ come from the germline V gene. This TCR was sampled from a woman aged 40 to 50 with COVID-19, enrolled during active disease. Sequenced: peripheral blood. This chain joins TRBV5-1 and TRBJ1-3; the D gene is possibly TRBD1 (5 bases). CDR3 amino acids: CASSAGLGSGNTIYF. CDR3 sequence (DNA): TGCGCCAGCAGCGCGGGACTGGGCTCTGGAAACACCATATATTTT.